The 10 T cell receptor beta chains given below trace back to one sample, sequenced in a study of Siglec-9 on CD8 T cells in melanoma. The table came from immunoSEQ multiplex PCR; TCRdb's copy has only in-frame clones and leaves some out. This sample has more than 30,000 clones, with around 81% found just once. Sequenced: Siglec-9- CD8+ T cells sorted from blood. The receptors come from a human donor in good health.

This clone was counted between two and nine times. J is TRBJ1-6 and V is TRBV7-6, with D possibly TRBD1 on 6 matching bases. In germline, CDR1 is SGHVS, CDR2 FNYEAQ. Trimming cost V 0 bases and J 6 bases, with 12 bases left between them. The CDR3 is made up of 16 amino acids. The CDR3 is CASSLASRGGNSPLHF. The CDR3 nucleotides read TGTGCCAGCAGCTTAGCGAGTAGGGGGGGTAATTCACCCCTCCACTTT.

The chain uses TRBV27 and TRBJ2-1; 7 nucleotides line up with TRBD2. Trimming took 4 bases from V and 4 from J; bases not matched to a gene: 10. Germline CDR1 reads MNHEY; CDR2 reads SMNVEV (reference sequence). The CDR3 consists of 16 residues. This chain's CDR3 is CASSSDSGGIYNEQFF. Written as DNA, the CDR3 is TGTGCCAGCAGTTCGGATTCGGGGGGTATTTACAATGAGCAGTTCTTC.

This chain uses TRBV2 with TRBJ2-7; a weak D match, TRBD1 (6 bases). Germline CDR1 SNHLY, CDR2 FYNNEI. The CDR3 is 14 residues long. Trimming removed 3 bases at V and 9 bases at J, with 18 bases between. CDR3 sequence (DNA): TGTGCCAGCAGTGATGGGCAGGGGTTACCCCGGCAGTACTTC. It translates to CASSDGQGLPRQYF.

The rearrangement joins TRBV19 to TRBJ1-3; 7 nucleotides agree with TRBD1. The germline V gene encodes CDR1 LNHDA and CDR2 SQIVND (reference sequence). The CDR3 is made up of 16 amino acids. Trimming took 5 bases from V and 4 from J; bases not matched to a gene: 11. The CDR3 bases are TGTGCCAGTAGTTCAGAGGGGGCAGGGATCGGAAACACCATATATTTT. It translates to CASSSEGAGIGNTIYF.

The chain carries TRBV2 and TRBJ1-1, with no clear D. Germline V CDR1 and CDR2: SNHLY, FYNNEI. This CDR3 is built from 15 residues. V lost 8 bases and J 0 bases, leaving 16 bases between the germline ends. CDR3 residues: CASPPAAAMNTEAFF. The CDR3 DNA reads as TGTGCCAGCCCTCCGGCGGCGGCTATGAACACTGAAGCTTTCTTT.

The gene calls are TRBV5-6 and TRBJ2-1, with D perhaps matching TRBD1 or TRBD2 (6 bases each). CDR1 is SGHDT, CDR2 YYEEEE, per germline. The CDR3 runs 14 residues. Trimming took 4 bases from V and 8 from J, leaving 16 bases between them. CDR3 in amino acids: CASSVGGGRYEQFF. The CDR3 DNA reads TGTGCCAGCAGCGTTGGAGGGGGGCGCTATGAGCAGTTCTTC. Based on the CDR3 plus reference TRBV5-6 and TRBJ2-1, the full variable domain is DAGVTQSPTHLIKTRGQQVTLRCSPKSGHDTVSWYQQALGQGPQFIFQYYEEEERQRGNFPDRFSGHQFPNYSSELNVNALLLGDSALYLCASSVGGGRYEQFFGPGTRLTVL.

This clone was seen a handful of times. The chain combines TRBV5-4 with TRBJ1-2, with a tentative D call TRBD1 (5 bases). Germline values: CDR1 SGHNT, CDR2 YYREEE (reference sequence). This CDR3 region has 13 residues. Trimming took off 5 bases at V and 6 bases at J, with 14 bases between the two ends. For the CDR3, the DNA is TGTGCCAGCAGTCGGATGGGGACGGATGGCTACACCTTC. Translation: CASSRMGTDGYTF.

This clone showed up just once. This CDR3 reads CSVVGGTETYEQYF. CDR3 bases: TGCAGCGTTGTCGGTGGGACAGAGACCTACGAGCAGTACTTC. This sequence joins TRBV29-1 and TRBJ2-7; 7 nucleotides line up with TRBD1. Looked up from germline, CDR1 is SQVTM and CDR2 is ANQGSEA. This CDR3 spans 14 amino acids. V trimming: 4 bases; J trimming: 2 bases; junction bases outside the gene matches: 8.

This clone was seen only once. The J gene is TRBJ2-7, the V gene TRBV6-5; 7 bases are shared with TRBD1. Germline V gene sequence: CDR1 MNHEY, CDR2 SVGAGI. V trimming: 2 bases; J trimming: 4 bases; junction bases outside the gene matches: 11. The CDR3 sequence is 16 residues long. This CDR3 is CASSYLEGQQIYEQYF. CDR3 in DNA: TGTGCCAGCAGTTACCTTGAGGGACAGCAGATTTACGAGCAGTACTTC.

The rearrangement joins TRBV5-1 to TRBJ1-1; 8 nucleotides align to TRBD1. V lost 2 bases to trimming and J lost 1 base; unmatched junction nucleotides: 4. The CDR3 has 15 residues. From germline, CDR1 is SGHRS and CDR2 YFSETQ. The CDR3 bases are TGCGCCAGCAGCTTCCCTGGGACAGGGAACACTGAAGCTTTCTTT. Its translation: CASSFPGTGNTEAFF.